This paragraph reports one T cell receptor (beta chain). This entry comes from a study of blood T cell repertoires in COVID-19. In the study overall: Symptom resolution, clearance, or two negative PCRs marked the recovered donors of Cohort 3.

Germline trimming cut 5 bases from V and 6 bases from J; bases unmatched to any gene: 8. CDR1 is SGHAT, CDR2 FQNNGV, per germline. CDR3 length: 15 amino acids. Repertoires were generated with immunoSEQ multiplex PCR, while TCRdb's copy carries only in-frame clones and drops some. The sample yields about 210,000 clones, around 86% seen once. The age range of participants was about 18 to 100 years, with residence in about 25 US areas. This rearrangement joins TRBV11-2 to TRBJ1-5; 9 positions match TRBD1. The TCR comes from a man aged 25 to 40 in a cohort exposed to, infected with or recovered from COVID-19 (not recorded which). Specimen: PBMCs or T cells enriched from blood (not recorded which). The CDR3 spells CASSPRGQGIQPQHF. CDR3 sequence (DNA): TGTGCCAGCAGCCCGAGGGGACAGGGCATTCAGCCCCAGCATTTT.